The 2 T cell receptor beta chains below come from one sample, sequenced in a study of blood T cell repertoires in COVID-19. Repertoires were generated with immunoSEQ multiplex PCR, while TCRdb's copy carries only in-frame clones and drops some. The sample includes about 100,000 clones, 85% to 90% seen only once; the top ten take 3.8%. The material sequenced was peripheral blood. The receptors shown here come from a man between 60 and 70 years old with acute or convalescent COVID-19.

The V call is TRBV5-1, the J call TRBJ2-3; 7 nucleotides line up with TRBD2. Germline V CDR1 and CDR2: SGHRS, YFSETQ. Losses at the gene ends were 0 bases for V and 1 base for J; bases not matched to a gene: 5. The CDR3 totals 16 residues. The CDR3 DNA reads as TGCGCCAGCAGCTTGGAACCCCGGGGGGGCACAGATACGCAGTATTTT. Its translation: CASSLEPRGGTDTQYF. The whole variable domain, remainder taken from reference TRBV5-1 and TRBJ2-3, is KAGVTQTPRYLIKTRGQQVTLSCSPISGHRSVSWYQQTPGQGLQFLFEYFSETQRNKGNFPGRFSGRQFSNSRSEMNVSTLELGDSALYLCASSLEPRGGTDTQYFGPGTRLTVL.

The rearrangement links TRBV3-1 (or the pseudogene TRBV3-2) to TRBJ1-4; no definite D call. CDR3 length: 15 amino acids. Germline V CDR1 and CDR2: LGHDT, YNNKEL (reference sequence). The germline V and J ends were trimmed by 4 bases and 3 bases, with 12 bases remaining between them. In nucleotides, the CDR3 is TGTGCCAGCAGCCTACGGACGGGGTCTAATGAAAAACTGTTTTTT. Protein sequence: CASSLRTGSNEKLFF.